One sample yielded the 9 T cell receptor beta chains listed below, sequenced in a study of shared clonotypes between healthy human individuals. Only in-frame clones appear in the TCRdb table, and some are missing; sequencing was by immunoSEQ multiplex PCR. Here the sample spans roughly 1,100,000 clones, around 76% being singletons. What was sequenced was memory CD4+ T cells sorted from blood. Regarding subset: CD45RA-negative fraction. The receptor source for this set is a man aged 18-30 years in good health.

V usage is TRBV18 and J usage is TRBJ1-1, with D possibly TRBD1 on 5 matching bases. The CDR3 covers 14 residues. Trimming pared 5 bases from V and 1 base from J, leaving 11 bases between. Germline V CDR1 and CDR2: KGHSH, LQKENI. The CDR3 DNA reads TGTGCCAGCTCAGGCCCGGGACGGAACACTGAAGCTTTCTTT. Translation gives CASSGPGRNTEAFF. The whole variable domain, remainder taken from reference TRBV18 and TRBJ1-1, is NAGVMQNPRHLVRRRGQEARLRCSPMKGHSHVYWYRQLPEEGLKFMVYLQKENIIDESGMPKERFSAEFPKEGPSILRIQQVVRGDSAAYFCASSGPGRNTEAFFGQGTRLTVV.

The chain joins TRBV7-2 to TRBJ2-5, with 8 bases aligning to TRBD1. The DNA end favors TRBJ2-7, so the J call may be wrong. Germline CDR1 SGHTA, CDR2 FQGNSA. The CDR3 is 16 residues long. CDR3 loop: CASSRDSPDRAHEQYF. The CDR3 DNA is TGTGCCAGCAGCCGCGACTCCCCGGACAGGGCCCACGAGCAGTACTTC.

V is TRBV6-5 and J is TRBJ1-1, with D possibly being TRBD1 (6 bases). Germline-derived CDR1 and CDR2 are MNHEY and SVGAGI. This CDR3 is built from 15 residues. V lost 7 bases and J lost 4, with 19 bases in between. The CDR3 sequence: CASTAGGARPTEAFF. The CDR3 DNA sequence: TGTGCCAGCACCGCCGGGGGGGCGCGGCCCACTGAAGCTTTCTTT.

This chain joins TRBV29-1 and TRBJ1-4; no definite D call. CDR3 length: 11 residues. Germline V gene sequence: CDR1 SQVTM, CDR2 ANQGSEA. V was clipped by 3 bases and J by 7 bases, with 6 bases between them. CDR3 sequence (DNA): TGCAGCGTTGAGGGTGGTGAAAAACTGTTTTTT. Residues: CSVEGGEKLFF.

The V gene is TRBV4-3, the J gene TRBJ2-1; 8 bases match TRBD2. From germline, CDR1 is LGHNA and CDR2 YSLEER. The CDR3 extends over 16 amino acids. V lost 1 base to trimming and J lost 7 bases; unmatched junction nucleotides: 9. The CDR3 loop is CASSQGAVAGWNEQFF. CDR3 nucleotides: TGCGCCAGCAGCCAAGGCGCAGTAGCGGGGTGGAATGAGCAGTTCTTC.

A word on this clone: The sample contains more than one DNA sequence encoding this CDR3. The chain has TRBV5-1 and TRBJ2-3; TRBD1 might be the D (6 bases). This CDR3 spans 14 amino acids. V was trimmed by 1 base and J by 2 bases, leaving 8 bases between them. Germline assignment: CDR1 SGHRS and CDR2 YFSETQ. The CDR3 DNA reads as TGCGCCAGCAGCTTGCAGGGGTCCACAGATACGCAGTATTTT. Protein: CASSLQGSTDTQYF.

V usage is TRBV19 and J usage is TRBJ2-7, with 8 bases fitting TRBD1. The CDR3 is made up of 14 amino acids. The V and J ends lost 9 bases and 2 bases, in that order; junction bases with no gene match: 9. CDR1 is LNHDA and CDR2 is SQIVND in the germline V gene (reference sequence). The CDR3 spells CASDPTGEAYEQYF. In DNA, the CDR3 is TGTGCCAGCGACCCGACAGGGGAGGCCTACGAGCAGTACTTC.

The chain recombines TRBV2 with TRBJ2-7; 11 bases line up with TRBD2. This CDR3 has 13 amino acids. Germline V gene lookup returns CDR1 SNHLY and CDR2 FYNNEI. Trimming at V came to 8 bases and at J to 2 bases, leaving 2 bases not matched to a gene. The CDR3 coding sequence is TGTGCCAGCCGACTAGCGGGGACCTACGAGCAGTACTTC. Its translation: CASRLAGTYEQYF.

This chain joins TRBV5-1 and TRBJ2-7, with a possible D match to TRBD2 (6 bases). The ends were cut back, 3 bases at V and 3 bases at J, with 16 bases in the middle. Germline V gene lookup returns CDR1 SGHRS and CDR2 YFSETQ. This CDR3 spans 15 amino acids. The chain's CDR3 is CASSSGLPGLYEQYF. In nucleotides, the CDR3 is TGCGCCAGCAGCTCGGGACTTCCGGGGCTCTACGAGCAGTACTTC.